The subject of this entry is one TCR beta chain. Sequencing was performed with immunoSEQ multiplex PCR; in TCRdb, only in-frame clones are kept and a portion is missing. Here the sample spans 1.4 million to 1.5 million clones, roughly 97% being singletons. The V and J ends lost 0 bases and 8 bases respectively, with 13 bases between them. The CDR3 is 14 residues long. Germline CDR1 is MNHNY and CDR2 is SVGAGI (reference sequence). This entry belongs to a study of shared clonotypes between healthy human individuals. This receptor was obtained from a man younger than 40 in good health. The chain carries TRBV6-6 and TRBJ1-1; D might be TRBD1 (5 bases). The sample was naive CD4+ T cells sorted from blood. Regarding subset: CD45RA+ positively selected. CDR3 in amino acids: CASSYSEGAGEAFF. Written as DNA, the CDR3 is TGTGCCAGCAGTTACTCTGAAGGGGCCGGAGAAGCTTTCTTT.